These 28 T cell receptor beta chains share one sample of origin, sequenced in a study of T cell changes during pregnancy in multiple sclerosis. The repertoire was sequenced with immunoSEQ multiplex PCR; TCRdb's copy has only in-frame clones and lacks some. The sample has more than 70,000 clones, 90% to 95% seen once. This specimen was peripheral blood, taken after pregnancy. The receptors shown here come from a female donor in good health, enrolled as a control in a pregnancy study.

The chain combines TRBV11-2 with TRBJ2-1; 14 nucleotides match TRBD2. Germline CDR1 SGHAT, CDR2 FQNNGV. The CDR3 is 18 residues long. The V segment lost 5 bases and the J segment 5 bases; nucleotides outside the gene matches: 11. CDR3 sequence (DNA): TGTGCCAGCAGCCGGACTAGCGGGGGGCCAGGGGCAAACAATGAGCAGTTCTTC. Protein sequence: CASSRTSGGPGANNEQFF.

The chain couples TRBV14 to TRBJ1-2; tentative D call: TRBD1 (6 bases). Trimming shortened V by 3 bases and J by 4 bases, and 15 bases separated the two germline ends. CDR1 and CDR2 from the germline V gene are SGHDN and FVKESK. This CDR3 comprises 15 residues. The CDR3 loop is CASSQNGGPSYGYTF. For the CDR3, the DNA is TGTGCCAGCAGCCAGAACGGGGGGCCTAGCTATGGCTACACCTTC. The full variable domain, rest sourced from reference TRBV14 and TRBJ1-2, is EAGVTQFPSHSVIEKGQTVTLRCDPISGHDNLYWYRRVMGKEIKFLLHFVKESKQDESGMPNNRFLAERTGGTYSTLKVQPAELEDSGVYFCASSQNGGPSYGYTFGSGTRLTVV.

The genes are TRBV4-3 and TRBJ2-3; 8 positions agree with TRBD2. The CDR3 loop spans 16 amino acids. Germline CDR1 LGHNA, CDR2 YSLEER. V lost 0 bases and J lost 1; bases outside the gene matches: 3. In DNA, the CDR3 is TGCGCCAGCAGCCAAGATGCCGGGGGGGGCACAGATACGCAGTATTTT. Residues: CASSQDAGGGTDTQYF.

This rearrangement joins TRBV9 to TRBJ1-2; TRBD1 aligns across 7 bases. V dropped 3 bases and J dropped 7; count of bases not matched to a gene: 3. Germline loops: CDR1 SGDLS, CDR2 YYNGEE. The CDR3 loop spans 12 amino acids. Here the CDR3 reads CASSEGGVGYTF. CDR3 sequence (DNA): TGTGCCAGCAGCGAAGGGGGCGTTGGCTACACCTTC.

V and J are TRBV9 and TRBJ2-1; the match to TRBD2 covers 9 bases. V was clipped by 0 bases and J by 7 bases; unmatched bases: 11. Germline CDR1 and CDR2: SGDLS and YYNGEE. The CDR3 totals 17 residues. CDR3 in DNA: TGTGCCAGCAGCGTAGATGGGAGCGGGGGGATTGGAAATGAGCAGTTCTTC. Translating gives CASSVDGSGGIGNEQFF.

The chain recombines TRBV28 with TRBJ1-2; a weak D match, TRBD1 (6 bases). Trimming stripped 5 bases from V and 0 bases from J, with 22 bases between. CDR1 is MDHEN, CDR2 SYDVKM, per germline. The length of the CDR3 is 18 residues. The CDR3 coding sequence is TGTGCCAGCAGTCCAAACCTGTACCGGGACAAATCTAACTATGGCTACACCTTC. This codes for CASSPNLYRDKSNYGYTF.

Regarding this clone: This same CDR3 is encoded by further DNA sequences in the sample. The chain is built from TRBV4-3 and TRBJ2-6, with 7 nucleotides matching TRBD1. CDR3 length: 17 residues. CDR1 and CDR2 (germline): LGHNA, YSLEER. Unmatched junction bases numbered 6, after V lost 0 bases and J lost 4 bases. The DNA of the CDR3 is TGCGCCAGCAGCCAAGATCCCAGGGGGTCCGGGGCCAACGTCCTGACTTTC. Translating gives CASSQDPRGSGANVLTF.

The chain recombines TRBV28 with TRBJ1-1; D is possibly TRBD1 (5 bases). In germline, CDR1 is MDHEN, CDR2 SYDVKM. This CDR3 is built from 15 residues. With 3 bases removed from V and 4 bases from J, the gap between germline ends came to 15 bases. The CDR3 sequence: CASSLPGGGGTEAFF. In DNA form, the CDR3 reads TGTGCCAGCAGTTTGCCGGGGGGAGGTGGCACTGAAGCTTTCTTT.

The chain couples TRBV6-1 to TRBJ1-1, with 7 nucleotides matching TRBD1. Losses at the gene ends were 8 bases for V and 5 bases for J; bases not matched to a gene: 8. CDR3 size: 13 residues. Germline CDR1 reads MNHNS; CDR2 reads SASEGT. The CDR3 sequence: CASVTGKMTEAFF. DNA of the CDR3: TGTGCCAGCGTGACAGGGAAGATGACTGAAGCTTTCTTT.

The gene calls are TRBV5-8 and TRBJ1-2, with 8 nucleotides matching TRBD1. Losses at the gene ends were 1 base for V and 6 bases for J; bases not matched to a gene: 8. CDR3 length: 15 amino acids. CDR1 and CDR2 (germline): SGHTS, YDEGEE. The CDR3 region is CASSLTRQGRNGYTF. The CDR3 region has the DNA TGTGCCAGCAGCTTGACCCGACAGGGGAGAAATGGCTACACCTTC.

V usage is TRBV7-9 and J usage is TRBJ1-2; D possibly corresponds to TRBD1 (6 bases). V shed 7 bases and J shed 4 bases, with 19 bases lying between them. CDR1 and CDR2 (germline): SEHNR, FQNEAQ (reference sequence). This CDR3 has 15 residues. The CDR3 region has the DNA TGTGCCAGCAAAACCCCGGACGGGGACACCTATGGCTACACCTTC. Translated: CASKTPDGDTYGYTF.

The V call is TRBV7-8, the J call TRBJ1-2; D not certain. The germline CDR1 and CDR2 sequences are SGHVS and FQNEAQ. The CDR3 contains 17 residues. V lost 4 bases and J 0 bases, leaving 18 bases between the germline ends. CDR3 region: CASSSTPSGFPNYGYTF. The DNA for the CDR3 is TGTGCCAGCAGCTCCACCCCGAGCGGGTTCCCTAACTATGGCTACACCTTC.

The V call is TRBV2, the J call TRBJ1-2; TRBD1 agrees at 9 bases. The V and J ends lost 4 bases and 3 bases, in that order; junction bases with no gene match: 9. The CDR3 totals 16 residues. CDR1 and CDR2 (germline): SNHLY, FYNNEI. The DNA of the CDR3 is TGTGCCAGCAGTGGACAGGGGGTAAGGGGAGACTATGGCTACACCTTC. Its translation: CASSGQGVRGDYGYTF.

The V and J genes are TRBV7-3 and TRBJ2-1; TRBD2 matches at 8 bases. Trimming took 6 bases from V and 4 from J; bases not matched to a gene: 5. The CDR3 length is 14 residues. The germline V gene has CDR1 SGHTA and CDR2 FQGTGA. CDR3 DNA sequence: TGTGCCAGCAGTCCGGGACTAGTTTACAATGAGCAGTTCTTC. The encoded protein is CASSPGLVYNEQFF.

This chain uses TRBV4-3 with TRBJ2-5, with TRBD2 identical over 9 bases. This CDR3 contains 16 residues. Germline V gene sequence: CDR1 LGHNA, CDR2 YSLEER. With V trimmed by 3 bases and J by 5 bases, 10 bases remained unmatched. CDR3 DNA sequence: TGCGCCAGCAGCCAGACGAGCGGGGGGTACTTCGAGACCCAGTACTTC. Residues: CASSQTSGGYFETQYF.

This clone occurred once. The chain recombines TRBV4-1 with TRBJ2-7; 10 positions match TRBD1. The germline V gene encodes CDR1 MGHRA and CDR2 YSYEKL. The CDR3 consists of 15 residues. V trimming: 0 bases; J trimming: 2 bases; junction bases outside the gene matches: 1. The CDR3 DNA reads TGCGCCAGCAGCCAAGAGGGGACAGGGGCCTACGAGCAGTACTTC. It translates to CASSQEGTGAYEQYF.

V gene TRBV4-2 combines with J gene TRBJ2-2, with a possible D match to TRBD2 (6 bases). V shed 4 bases and J shed 4 bases, with 13 bases lying between them. In germline, CDR1 is LGHNA, CDR2 YNFKEQ. This CDR3 has 15 residues. The CDR3, as DNA: TGTGCCAGCAGCCCAAGTGCGGGGAGCACCGGGGAGCTGTTTTTT. Its translation is CASSPSAGSTGELFF.

This clone appeared once. The chain uses TRBV2 and TRBJ2-1, with D possibly TRBD2 on 6 matching bases. The V gene's germline CDR1 is SNHLY and CDR2 FYNNEI. The CDR3 is 11 amino acids. V was shortened by 9 bases and J by 4 bases, with 7 bases between the two germline ends. Written as DNA, the CDR3 is TGTGCCAGTCGGGGGTACAATGAGCAGTTCTTC. The encoded protein is CASRGYNEQFF. The full variable domain, its missing parts supplied by reference TRBV2 and TRBJ2-1, is EPEVTQTPSHQVTQMGQEVILRCVPISNHLYFYWYRQILGQKVEFLVSFYNNEISEKSEIFDDQFSVERPDGSNFTLKIRSTKLEDSAMYFCASRGYNEQFFGPGTRLTVL.

The chain recombines TRBV4-3 with TRBJ2-5; possible D gene TRBD1, 6 bases. CDR1 and CDR2 from the germline V gene are LGHNA and YSLEER. V was pared by 6 bases and J by 3 bases, with 11 bases between. CDR3 length equals 13 residues. The CDR3 loop reads CASSQDRKETQYF. CDR3 coding DNA: TGCGCCAGCAGTCAGGACAGAAAAGAGACCCAGTACTTC.

This rearrangement joins TRBV25-1 to TRBJ1-1; D possibly corresponds to TRBD1 (6 bases). CDR3 size: 14 residues. The V gene lost 2 bases and the J gene lost 4 bases, with 11 bases spanning the gap. Germline-derived CDR1 and CDR2 are MGHDK and SYGVNS. The CDR3 region has the DNA TGTGCCAGCAGTGAAGTGGCAGGGGCCACTGAAGCTTTCTTT. This sequence encodes CASSEVAGATEAFF. Variable domain in full (rest from reference TRBV25-1 and TRBJ1-1): EADIYQTPRYLVIGTGKKITLECSQTMGHDKMYWYQQDPGMELHLIHYSYGVNSTEKGDLSSESTVSRIRTEHFPLTLESARPSHTSQYLCASSEVAGATEAFFGQGTRLTVV.

The chain carries TRBV5-4 and TRBJ1-1, with D possibly matching TRBD1 (6 bases). The CDR3 is 17 residues long. Trimming took 3 bases from V and 6 from J, leaving 24 bases between them. Germline CDR1 reads SGHNT; CDR2 reads YYREEE (reference sequence). The CDR3 here is CASSSGTKKPADAEAFF. The CDR3, as DNA: TGTGCCAGCAGCTCCGGGACAAAAAAGCCGGCGGACGCTGAAGCTTTCTTT.

The V and J genes are TRBV12-5 and TRBJ1-6; 9 nucleotides line up with TRBD1. CDR1 is LGHNT, CDR2 FRNRAP, per germline. Unmatched junction bases numbered 5, after V lost 7 bases and J lost 7 bases. This CDR3 region has 14 residues. DNA of the CDR3: TGTGCTAGTGCCACCGGGACAGGGAATTCACCCCTCCACTTT. It translates to CASATGTGNSPLHF.

V and J are TRBV7-9 and TRBJ2-5, with a weak D call TRBD1 (7 bases). The CDR3 is made up of 15 amino acids. The V end was cut by 5 bases, the J end by 5 bases, with 18 bases between. Germline assignment: CDR1 SEHNR and CDR2 FQNEAQ (reference sequence). The CDR3 sequence is CASSPRTGGIETQYF. The CDR3 region has the DNA TGTGCCAGCAGCCCGCGGACAGGCGGGATCGAGACCCAGTACTTC.

The chain couples TRBV12-5 to TRBJ2-1, with D possibly matching TRBD2 (6 bases). Trimming took off 1 base at V and 9 bases at J, with 10 bases between the two ends. Germline assignment: CDR1 LGHNT and CDR2 FRNRAP. The CDR3 sequence is 13 residues long. For the CDR3, the DNA is TGTGCTAGTGGTTTGGGGAGGAGGGTTGAGCAGTTCTTC. It codes for CASGLGRRVEQFF.

This clone was detected once. The V gene is TRBV11-2, the J gene TRBJ2-7; weak D call: TRBD1 (6 bases). The V and J ends lost 6 bases and 2 bases respectively, with 14 bases between them. The germline V gene has CDR1 SGHAT and CDR2 FQNNGV. The CDR3 has 14 residues. The CDR3 DNA reads TGTGCCAGCAGGCCAGGGGTTTGGCCCTACGAGCAGTACTTC. This encodes CASRPGVWPYEQYF.

This sequence joins TRBV5-4 and TRBJ2-7; TRBD1 agrees at 9 bases. Germline-derived CDR1 and CDR2 are SGHNT and YYREEE (reference sequence). The CDR3 contains 13 residues. Trimming at V came to 3 bases and at J to 6 bases, leaving 4 bases not matched to a gene. CDR3 nucleotide sequence: TGTGCCAGCAGCTCCCAACAGGGGGCCGAGCAGTACTTC. Its translation: CASSSQQGAEQYF.

This chain joins TRBV5-1 and TRBJ2-1, with 7 bases matching TRBD1. The junction had 7 bases not matched to a gene; V was cut back by 1 base and J by 6 bases. There are 15 residues in the CDR3. Germline-derived CDR1 and CDR2 are SGHRS and YFSETQ. CDR3 sequence (DNA): TGCGCCAGCAGCTTGCCACGGACAGGCGGCAATGAGCAGTTCTTC. Amino acids: CASSLPRTGGNEQFF.

This clone appeared a few times. The chain links TRBV7-2 to TRBJ1-6; the match to TRBD1 covers 9 bases. The junction had 6 bases not matched to a gene; V was cut back by 5 bases and J by 7 bases. CDR1 and CDR2 (germline): SGHTA, FQGNSA. The CDR3 is made up of 15 amino acids. CDR3 sequence reads: CASSLQTGGNSPLHF. The DNA of the CDR3 is TGTGCCAGCAGCCTCCAGACAGGGGGGAATTCACCCCTCCACTTT.